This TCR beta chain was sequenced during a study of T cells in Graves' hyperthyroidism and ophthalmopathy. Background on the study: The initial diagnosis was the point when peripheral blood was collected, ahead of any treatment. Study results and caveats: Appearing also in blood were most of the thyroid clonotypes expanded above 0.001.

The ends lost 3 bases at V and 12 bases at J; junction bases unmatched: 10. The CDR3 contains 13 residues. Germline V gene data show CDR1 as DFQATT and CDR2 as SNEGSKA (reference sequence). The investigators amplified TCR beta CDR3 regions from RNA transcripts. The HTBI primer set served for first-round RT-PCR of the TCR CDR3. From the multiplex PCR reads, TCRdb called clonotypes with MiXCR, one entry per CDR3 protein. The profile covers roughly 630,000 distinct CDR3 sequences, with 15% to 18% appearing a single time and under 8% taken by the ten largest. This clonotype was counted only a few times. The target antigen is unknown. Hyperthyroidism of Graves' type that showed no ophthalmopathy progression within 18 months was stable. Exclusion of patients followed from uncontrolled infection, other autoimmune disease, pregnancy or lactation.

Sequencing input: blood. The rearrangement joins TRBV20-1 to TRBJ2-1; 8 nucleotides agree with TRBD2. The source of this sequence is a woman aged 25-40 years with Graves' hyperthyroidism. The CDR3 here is CSASPSDLAGQFF. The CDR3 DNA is TGCAGTGCTAGCCCCTCAGACCTAGCGGGGCAGTTCTTC.